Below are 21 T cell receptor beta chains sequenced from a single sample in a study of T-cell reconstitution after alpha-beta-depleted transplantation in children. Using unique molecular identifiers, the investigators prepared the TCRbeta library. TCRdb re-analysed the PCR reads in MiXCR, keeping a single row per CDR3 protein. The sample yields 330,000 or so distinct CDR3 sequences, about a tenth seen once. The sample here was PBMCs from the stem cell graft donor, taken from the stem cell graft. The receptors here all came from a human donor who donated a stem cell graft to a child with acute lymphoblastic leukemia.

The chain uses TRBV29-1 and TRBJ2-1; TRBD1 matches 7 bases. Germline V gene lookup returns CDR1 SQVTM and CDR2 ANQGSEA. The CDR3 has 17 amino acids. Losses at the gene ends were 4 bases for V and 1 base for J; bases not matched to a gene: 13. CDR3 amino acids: CSVGRNEGTVSYNEQFF. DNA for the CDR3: TGCAGCGTTGGGCGCAACGAGGGGACAGTTTCCTACAATGAGCAGTTCTTC.

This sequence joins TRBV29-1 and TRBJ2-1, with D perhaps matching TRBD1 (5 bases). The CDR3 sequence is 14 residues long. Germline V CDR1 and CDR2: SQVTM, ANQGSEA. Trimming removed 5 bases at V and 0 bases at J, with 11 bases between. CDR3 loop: CSVRQRSSYNEQFF. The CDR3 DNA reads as TGCAGCGTTAGACAGAGGAGCTCCTACAATGAGCAGTTCTTC.

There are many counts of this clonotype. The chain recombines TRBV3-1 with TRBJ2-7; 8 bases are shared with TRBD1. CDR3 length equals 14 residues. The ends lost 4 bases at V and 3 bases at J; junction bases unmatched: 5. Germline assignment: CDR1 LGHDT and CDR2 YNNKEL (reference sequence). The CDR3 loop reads CASSRRQGNYEQYF. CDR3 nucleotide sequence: TGTGCCAGCAGCCGACGACAGGGGAACTACGAGCAGTACTTC.

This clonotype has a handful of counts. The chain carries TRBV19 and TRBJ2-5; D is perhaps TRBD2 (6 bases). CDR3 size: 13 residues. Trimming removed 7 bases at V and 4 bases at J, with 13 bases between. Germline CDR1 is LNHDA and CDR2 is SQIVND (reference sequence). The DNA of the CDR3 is TGTGCCAGTACAGGAGGGTCCCTAGAGACCCAGTACTTC. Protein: CASTGGSLETQYF.

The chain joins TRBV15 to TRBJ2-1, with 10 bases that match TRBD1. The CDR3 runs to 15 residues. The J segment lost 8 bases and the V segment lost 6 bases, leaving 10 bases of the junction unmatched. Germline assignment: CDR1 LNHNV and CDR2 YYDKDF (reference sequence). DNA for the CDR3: TGTGCCACCAGGGTAAGGGGACAGGGGAAGGATGAGCAGTTCTTC. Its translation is CATRVRGQGKDEQFF.

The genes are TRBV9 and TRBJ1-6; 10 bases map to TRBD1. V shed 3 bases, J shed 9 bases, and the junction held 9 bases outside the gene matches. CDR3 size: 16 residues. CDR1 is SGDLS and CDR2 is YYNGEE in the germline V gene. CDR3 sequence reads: CASSADRGQSGSPLHF. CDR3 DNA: TGTGCCAGCAGCGCAGACAGGGGGCAAAGTGGTTCACCCCTCCACTTT.

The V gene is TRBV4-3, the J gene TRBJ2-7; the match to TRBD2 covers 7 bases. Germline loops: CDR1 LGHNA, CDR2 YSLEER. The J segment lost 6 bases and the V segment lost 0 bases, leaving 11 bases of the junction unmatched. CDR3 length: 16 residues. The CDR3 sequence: CASSQDLGAGDIEQYF. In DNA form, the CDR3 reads TGCGCCAGCAGCCAAGATCTTGGTGCGGGAGATATCGAGCAGTACTTC.

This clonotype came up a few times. CDR3 DNA sequence: TGTGCCAGCTTCCCCCCGGGACTAGCGGGAGAGACCCAGTACTTC. Translating gives CASFPPGLAGETQYF. The chain has TRBV11-2 and TRBJ2-5, with TRBD2 identical over 12 bases. CDR3 length: 15 residues. V gave up 8 bases and J gave up 4 bases; unmatched junction bases: 8. The germline gives CDR1 SGHAT, CDR2 FQNNGV.

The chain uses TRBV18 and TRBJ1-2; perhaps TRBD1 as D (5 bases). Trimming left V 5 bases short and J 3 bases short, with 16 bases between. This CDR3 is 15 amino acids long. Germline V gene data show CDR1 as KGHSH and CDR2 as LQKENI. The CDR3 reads CASSERLGRYYGYTF. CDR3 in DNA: TGTGCCAGCTCAGAACGCTTGGGACGGTACTATGGCTACACCTTC.

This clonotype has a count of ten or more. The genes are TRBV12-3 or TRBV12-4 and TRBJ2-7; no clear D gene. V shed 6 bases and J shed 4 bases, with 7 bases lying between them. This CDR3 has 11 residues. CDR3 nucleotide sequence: TGTGCCAGCAGGGTAACGTACGAGCAGTACTTC. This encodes CASRVTYEQYF.

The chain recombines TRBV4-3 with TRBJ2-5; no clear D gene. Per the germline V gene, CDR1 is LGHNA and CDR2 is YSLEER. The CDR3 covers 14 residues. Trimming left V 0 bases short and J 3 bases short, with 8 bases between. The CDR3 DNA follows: TGCGCCAGCAGCCAAGATATGCTTAAAGAGACCCAGTACTTC. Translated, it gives CASSQDMLKETQYF.

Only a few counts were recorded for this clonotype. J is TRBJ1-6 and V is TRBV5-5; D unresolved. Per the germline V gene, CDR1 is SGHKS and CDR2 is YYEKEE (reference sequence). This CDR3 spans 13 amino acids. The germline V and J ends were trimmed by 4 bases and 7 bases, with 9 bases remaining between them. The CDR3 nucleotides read TGTGCCAGCAGCCTCAAGGAGAATTCACCCCTCCACTTT. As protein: CASSLKENSPLHF.

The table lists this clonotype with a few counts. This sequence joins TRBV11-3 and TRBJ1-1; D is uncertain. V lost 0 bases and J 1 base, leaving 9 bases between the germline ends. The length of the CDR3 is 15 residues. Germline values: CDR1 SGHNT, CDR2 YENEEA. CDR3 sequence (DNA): TGTGCCAGCAGCTTAGATTCTCACCCGAACACTGAAGCTTTCTTT. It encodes CASSLDSHPNTEAFF. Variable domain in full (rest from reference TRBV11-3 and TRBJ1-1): EAGVVQSPRYKIIEKKQPVAFWCNPISGHNTLYWYLQNLGQGPELLIRYENEEAVDDSQLPKDRFSAERLKGVDSTLKIQPAELGDSAVYLCASSLDSHPNTEAFFGQGTRLTVV.

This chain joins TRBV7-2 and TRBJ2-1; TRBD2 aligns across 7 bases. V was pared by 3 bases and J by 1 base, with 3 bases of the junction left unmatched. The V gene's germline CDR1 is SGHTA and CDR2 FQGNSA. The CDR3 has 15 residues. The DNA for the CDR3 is TGTGCCAGCAGCTTCGCCGGGAGGTCCTACAATGAGCAGTTCTTC. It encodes CASSFAGRSYNEQFF.

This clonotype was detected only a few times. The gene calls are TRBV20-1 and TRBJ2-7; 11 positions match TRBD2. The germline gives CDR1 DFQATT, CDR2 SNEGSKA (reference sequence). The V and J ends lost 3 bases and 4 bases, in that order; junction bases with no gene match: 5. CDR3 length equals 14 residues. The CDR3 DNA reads TGCAGTGCTAGGGGACTAGCGGAGCCTTACGAGCAGTACTTC. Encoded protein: CSARGLAEPYEQYF.

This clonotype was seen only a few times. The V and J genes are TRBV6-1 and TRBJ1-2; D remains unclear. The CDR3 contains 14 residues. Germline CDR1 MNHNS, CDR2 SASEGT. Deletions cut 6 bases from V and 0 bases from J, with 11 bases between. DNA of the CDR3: TGTGCCAGCAGCCCCCGGGGAGCTAACTATGGCTACACCTTC. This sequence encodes CASSPRGANYGYTF.

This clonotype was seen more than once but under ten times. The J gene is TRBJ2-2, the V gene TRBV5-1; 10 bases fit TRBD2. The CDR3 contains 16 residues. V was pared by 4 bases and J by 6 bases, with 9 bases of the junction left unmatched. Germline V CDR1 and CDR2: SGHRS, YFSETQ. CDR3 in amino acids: CASSPASGSIPGELFF. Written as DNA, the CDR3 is TGCGCCAGCAGCCCCGCTAGCGGGAGTATCCCCGGGGAGCTGTTTTTT.

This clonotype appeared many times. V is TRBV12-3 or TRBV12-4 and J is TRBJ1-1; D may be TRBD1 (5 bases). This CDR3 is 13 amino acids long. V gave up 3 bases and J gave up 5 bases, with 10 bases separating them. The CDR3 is CASSFRVATEAFF. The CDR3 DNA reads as TGTGCCAGCAGTTTCAGGGTGGCTACTGAAGCTTTCTTT.

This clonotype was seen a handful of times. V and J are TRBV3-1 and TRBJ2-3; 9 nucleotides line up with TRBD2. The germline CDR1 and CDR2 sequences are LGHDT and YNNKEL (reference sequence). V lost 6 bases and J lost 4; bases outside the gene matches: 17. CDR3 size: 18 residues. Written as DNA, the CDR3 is TGTGCCAGCAGAACTACTACAGGACTAGCGCCCCAAGCAGATACGCAGTATTTT. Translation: CASRTTTGLAPQADTQYF.

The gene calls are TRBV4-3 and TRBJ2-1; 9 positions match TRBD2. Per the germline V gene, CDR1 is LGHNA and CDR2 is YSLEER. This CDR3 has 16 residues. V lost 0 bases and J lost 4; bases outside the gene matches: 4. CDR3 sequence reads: CASSQDFSGSYNEQFF. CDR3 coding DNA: TGCGCCAGCAGCCAAGATTTTAGCGGGAGTTACAATGAGCAGTTCTTC.

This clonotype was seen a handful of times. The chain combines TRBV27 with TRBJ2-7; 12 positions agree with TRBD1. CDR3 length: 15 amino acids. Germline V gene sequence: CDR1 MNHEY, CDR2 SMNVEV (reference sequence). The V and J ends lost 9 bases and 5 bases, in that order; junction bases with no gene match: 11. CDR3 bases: TGTGCCAGTATGGGACAGGGGGCCGTCCGGGACGAGCAGTACTTC. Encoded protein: CASMGQGAVRDEQYF.